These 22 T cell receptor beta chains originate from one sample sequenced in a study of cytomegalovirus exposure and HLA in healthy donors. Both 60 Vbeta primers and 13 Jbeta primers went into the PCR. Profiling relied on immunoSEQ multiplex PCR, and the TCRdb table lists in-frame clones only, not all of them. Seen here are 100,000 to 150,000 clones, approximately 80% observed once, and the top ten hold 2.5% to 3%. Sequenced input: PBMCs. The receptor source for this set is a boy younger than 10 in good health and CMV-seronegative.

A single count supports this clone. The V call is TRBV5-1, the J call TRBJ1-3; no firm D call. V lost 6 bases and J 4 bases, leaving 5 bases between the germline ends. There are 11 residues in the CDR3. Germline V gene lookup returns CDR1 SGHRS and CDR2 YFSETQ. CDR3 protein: CASTLGNTIYF. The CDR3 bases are TGCGCCAGCACCCTGGGAAACACCATATATTTT. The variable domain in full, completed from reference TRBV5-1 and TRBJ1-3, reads KAGVTQTPRYLIKTRGQQVTLSCSPISGHRSVSWYQQTPGQGLQFLFEYFSETQRNKGNFPGRFSGRQFSNSRSEMNVSTLELGDSALYLCASTLGNTIYFGEGSWLTVV.

The CDR3 DNA reads as TGTGCCAGCAGCCCCCCGGGACAGGGGGACGCCGGGGAGCTGTTTTTT. Residues: CASSPPGQGDAGELFF. The V gene is TRBV9, the J gene TRBJ2-2; 11 bases map to TRBD1. This CDR3 is built from 16 residues. V lost 4 bases to trimming and J lost 6 bases; unmatched junction nucleotides: 8. Germline V gives CDR1 SGDLS, CDR2 YYNGEE.

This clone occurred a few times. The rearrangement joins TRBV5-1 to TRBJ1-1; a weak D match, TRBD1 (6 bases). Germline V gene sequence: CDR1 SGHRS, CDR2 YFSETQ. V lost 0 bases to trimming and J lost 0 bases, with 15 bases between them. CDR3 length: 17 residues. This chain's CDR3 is CASSLVGHSDVNTEAFF. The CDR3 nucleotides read TGCGCCAGCAGCTTGGTGGGACACTCGGATGTGAACACTGAAGCTTTCTTT.

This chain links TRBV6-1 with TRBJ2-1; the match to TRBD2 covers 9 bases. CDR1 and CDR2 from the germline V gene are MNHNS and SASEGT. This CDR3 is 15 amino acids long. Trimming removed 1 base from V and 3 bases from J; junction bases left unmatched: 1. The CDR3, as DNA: TGTGCCAGCAGTGAAGGACTAGCGGACTACAATGAGCAGTTCTTC. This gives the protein CASSEGLADYNEQFF.

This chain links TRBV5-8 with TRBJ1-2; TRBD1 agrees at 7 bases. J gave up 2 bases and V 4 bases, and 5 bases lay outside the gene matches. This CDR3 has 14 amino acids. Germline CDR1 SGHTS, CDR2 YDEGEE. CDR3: CASSLKTGNYGYTF. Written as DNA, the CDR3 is TGTGCCAGCAGCCTTAAGACAGGGAACTATGGCTACACCTTC.

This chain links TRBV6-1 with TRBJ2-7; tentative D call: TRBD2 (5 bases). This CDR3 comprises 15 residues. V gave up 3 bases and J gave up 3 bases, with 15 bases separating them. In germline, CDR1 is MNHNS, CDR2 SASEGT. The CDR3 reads CASSDILRGNYEQYF. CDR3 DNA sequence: TGTGCCAGCAGTGATATCCTGAGAGGGAACTACGAGCAGTACTTC.

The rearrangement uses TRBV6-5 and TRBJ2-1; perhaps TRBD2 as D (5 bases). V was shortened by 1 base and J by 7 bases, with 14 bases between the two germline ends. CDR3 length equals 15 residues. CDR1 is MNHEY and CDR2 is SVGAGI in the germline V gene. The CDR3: CASSYLNPSGNEQFF. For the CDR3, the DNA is TGTGCCAGCAGTTACTTGAACCCGTCGGGGAATGAGCAGTTCTTC.

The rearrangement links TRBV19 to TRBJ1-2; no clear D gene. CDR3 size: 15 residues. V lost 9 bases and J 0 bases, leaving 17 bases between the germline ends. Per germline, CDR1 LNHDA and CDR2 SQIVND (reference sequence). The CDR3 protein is CASLRSGFANYGYTF. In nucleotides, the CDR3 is TGTGCCAGCCTTAGATCCGGGTTCGCTAACTATGGCTACACCTTC. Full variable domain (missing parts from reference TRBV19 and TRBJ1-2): DGGITQSPKYLFRKEGQNVTLSCEQNLNHDAMYWYRQDPGQGLRLIYYSQIVNDFQKGDIAEGYSVSREKKESFPLTVTSAQKNPTAFYLCASLRSGFANYGYTFGSGTRLTVV.

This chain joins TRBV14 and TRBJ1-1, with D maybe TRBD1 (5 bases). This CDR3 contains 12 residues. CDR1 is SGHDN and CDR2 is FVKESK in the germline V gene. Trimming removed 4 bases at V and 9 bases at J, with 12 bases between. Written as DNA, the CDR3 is TGTGCCAGCAGCCTGGTAGGGGTGAAAGCTTTCTTT. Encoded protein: CASSLVGVKAFF.

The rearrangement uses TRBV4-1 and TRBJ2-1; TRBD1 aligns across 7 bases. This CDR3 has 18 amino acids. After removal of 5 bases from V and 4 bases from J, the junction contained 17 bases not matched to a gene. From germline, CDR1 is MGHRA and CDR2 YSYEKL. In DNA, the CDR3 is TGCGCCAGCAGCGAATGGAGCGGTCGCGACAGGGTTTACAATGAGCAGTTCTTC. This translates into CASSEWSGRDRVYNEQFF.

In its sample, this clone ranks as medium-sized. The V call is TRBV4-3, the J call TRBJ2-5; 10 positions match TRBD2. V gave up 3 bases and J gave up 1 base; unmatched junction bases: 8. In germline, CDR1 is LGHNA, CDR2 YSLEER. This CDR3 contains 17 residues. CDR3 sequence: CASSQQILAGAQETQYF. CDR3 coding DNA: TGCGCCAGCAGCCAGCAAATTCTAGCGGGGGCCCAAGAGACCCAGTACTTC.

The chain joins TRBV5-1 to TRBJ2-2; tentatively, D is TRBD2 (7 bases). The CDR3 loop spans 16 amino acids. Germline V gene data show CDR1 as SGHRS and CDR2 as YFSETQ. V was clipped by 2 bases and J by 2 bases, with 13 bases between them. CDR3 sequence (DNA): TGCGCCAGCAGCTTCAACGGGGGGACAAACACCGGGGAGCTGTTTTTT. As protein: CASSFNGGTNTGELFF.

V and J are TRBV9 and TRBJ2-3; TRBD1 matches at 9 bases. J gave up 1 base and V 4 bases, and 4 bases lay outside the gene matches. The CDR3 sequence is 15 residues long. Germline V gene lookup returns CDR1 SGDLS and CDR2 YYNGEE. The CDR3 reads CASSIRDRGTDTQYF. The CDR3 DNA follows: TGTGCCAGCAGCATCCGGGACAGGGGCACAGATACGCAGTATTTT.

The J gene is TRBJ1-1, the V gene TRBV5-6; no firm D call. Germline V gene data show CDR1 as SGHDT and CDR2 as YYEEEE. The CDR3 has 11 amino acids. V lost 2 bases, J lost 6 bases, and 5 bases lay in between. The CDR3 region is CASSFGSEAFF. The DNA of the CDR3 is TGTGCCAGCAGCTTCGGTTCTGAAGCTTTCTTT.

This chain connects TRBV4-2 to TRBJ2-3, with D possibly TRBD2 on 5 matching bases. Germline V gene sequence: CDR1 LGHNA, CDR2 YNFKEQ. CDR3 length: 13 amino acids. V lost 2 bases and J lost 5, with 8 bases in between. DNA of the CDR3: TGTGCCAGCAGCCAACAGAGGGAAGATACGCAGTATTTT. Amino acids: CASSQQREDTQYF.

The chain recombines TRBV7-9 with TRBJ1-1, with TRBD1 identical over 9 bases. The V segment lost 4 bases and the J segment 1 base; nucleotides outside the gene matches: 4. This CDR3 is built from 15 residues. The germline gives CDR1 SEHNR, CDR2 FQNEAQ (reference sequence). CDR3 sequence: CASSSNRGQNTEAFF. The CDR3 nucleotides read TGTGCCAGCAGCTCAAACAGGGGGCAGAACACTGAAGCTTTCTTT.

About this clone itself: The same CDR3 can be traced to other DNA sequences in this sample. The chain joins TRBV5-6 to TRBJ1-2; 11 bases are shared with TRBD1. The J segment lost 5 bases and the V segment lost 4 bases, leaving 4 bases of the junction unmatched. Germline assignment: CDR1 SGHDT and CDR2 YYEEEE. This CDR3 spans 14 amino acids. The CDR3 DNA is TGTGCCAGCAGCACGGGGACAGGGGGTTATGGCTACACCTTC. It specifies CASSTGTGGYGYTF.

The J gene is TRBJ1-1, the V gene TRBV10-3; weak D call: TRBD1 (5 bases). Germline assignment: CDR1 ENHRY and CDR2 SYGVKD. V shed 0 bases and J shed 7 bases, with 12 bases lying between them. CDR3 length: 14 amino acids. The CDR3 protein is CAISESATEREAFF. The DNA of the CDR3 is TGTGCCATCAGTGAGTCGGCGACAGAACGTGAAGCTTTCTTT.

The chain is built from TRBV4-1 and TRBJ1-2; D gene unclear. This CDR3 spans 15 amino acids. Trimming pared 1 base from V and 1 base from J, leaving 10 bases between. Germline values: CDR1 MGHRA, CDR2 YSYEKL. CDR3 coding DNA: TGCGCCAGCAGCCAAGCCCCCAGGTTTAACTATGGCTACACCTTC. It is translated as CASSQAPRFNYGYTF.

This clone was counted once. The CDR3 nucleotides read TGTGCCAGCAGCTTGGGCGGACTAGCGGGAGGAGATACGCAGTATTTT. This encodes CASSLGGLAGGDTQYF. The chain uses TRBV5-6 and TRBJ2-3; 14 bases fit TRBD2. After removal of 0 bases from V and 5 bases from J, the junction contained 2 bases not matched to a gene. This CDR3 has 16 residues. CDR1 is SGHDT, CDR2 YYEEEE, per germline.

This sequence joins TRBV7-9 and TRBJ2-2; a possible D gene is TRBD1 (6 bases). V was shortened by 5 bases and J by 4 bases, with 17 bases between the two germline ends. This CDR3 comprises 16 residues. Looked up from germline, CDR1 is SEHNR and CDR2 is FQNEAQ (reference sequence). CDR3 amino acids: CASSAVAGAITGELFF. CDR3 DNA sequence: TGTGCCAGCAGCGCCGTGGCAGGGGCCATCACCGGGGAGCTGTTTTTT.

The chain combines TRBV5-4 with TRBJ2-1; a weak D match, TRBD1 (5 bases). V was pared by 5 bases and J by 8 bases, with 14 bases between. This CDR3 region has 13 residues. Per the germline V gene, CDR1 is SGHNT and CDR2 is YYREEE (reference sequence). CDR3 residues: CASSSARADEQFF. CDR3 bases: TGTGCCAGCAGTTCTGCCAGGGCCGATGAGCAGTTCTTC.